This is a list of T cell receptor beta chains from one sample in a study of T-cell memory formation after mild COVID-19. TCRdb ran MiXCR on the 5' RACE reads and lists one entry per CDR3 protein. The table records a few hundred thousand distinct CDR3 sequences, 20% to 25% of them present only once. Sequencing was performed on PBMCs or a T cell subset sorted from them (not recorded which). All receptors derive from an adult woman who had mild COVID-19 (a few samples of this study predate the infection). Cell type and time point are not known. Both conserved end residues are part of each CDR3. A D gene is named only where the DNA matches it firmly. Clone sizes are given selectively: once, few, many, or a class where the clone is expanded.

>TRBV12-3/TRBV12-4|TRBD1|TRBJ1-1|once
CASSLAGQGKAFF
TGTGCCAGCAGTTTAGCGGGACAGGGGAAAGCTTTCTTT
>TRBV29-1|TRBD2|TRBJ2-3|few
CSVGGLAYSLTDTQYF
TGCAGCGTTGGGGGACTAGCGTATAGCCTCACAGATACGCAGTATTTT
>TRBV7-6|TRBD1|TRBJ1-1|NA
CASSSKGQGWGKDTEAFF
TGTGCCAGCAGCTCGAAGGGACAGGGTTGGGGCAAGGACACTGAAGCTTTCTTT
>TRBV3-1|NA|TRBJ2-3|many
CASSQVIRDTQYF
TGTGCCAGCAGCCAAGTCATCCGGGATACGCAGTATTTT
>TRBV12-3/TRBV12-4|TRBD2|TRBJ2-5|few
CASSLYGSGEEETQYF
TGTGCCAGCAGTCTGTACGGTAGCGGGGAGGAGGAGACCCAGTACTTC
>TRBV12-3/TRBV12-4|NA|TRBJ2-1|many
CASSLRGGGTYNEQFF
TGTGCCAGCAGTTTAAGAGGAGGGGGGACGTACAATGAGCAGTTCTTC
>TRBV12-3/TRBV12-4|NA|TRBJ1-5|NA
CASSPRTVNQPQHF
TGTGCCAGCAGTCCACGGACAGTCAATCAGCCCCAGCATTTT
>TRBV7-9|NA|TRBJ2-1|NA
CASSLAWYNEQFF
TGTGCCAGCAGCTTAGCGTGGTACAATGAGCAGTTCTTC
>TRBV10-3|TRBD1|TRBJ1-1|few
CAIRQGAGGYTEAFF
TGTGCCATACGACAGGGGGCTGGAGGATACACTGAAGCTTTCTTT
>TRBV9|NA|TRBJ2-5|NA
CASSADSEYQETQYF
TGTGCCAGCAGCGCGGACAGCGAGTACCAAGAGACCCAGTACTTC
>TRBV19|TRBD1|TRBJ1-1|NA
CASEPGQGALGTEAFF
TGTGCCAGTGAACCGGGACAGGGGGCTCTGGGCACTGAAGCTTTCTTT
>TRBV6-1|TRBD2|TRBJ2-1|NA
CASSERGLAPEQFF
TGTGCCAGCAGTGAAAGGGGACTAGCCCCAGAGCAGTTCTTC
>TRBV6-1|TRBD1|TRBJ2-5|few
CARKDRYQETQYF
TGTGCCAGGAAGGACAGGTACCAAGAGACCCAGTACTTC
>TRBV18|TRBD2|TRBJ2-1|NA
CASSPLAGEYNEQFF
TGTGCCAGCTCACCACTGGCGGGGGAATACAATGAGCAGTTCTTC
>TRBV15|TRBD1|TRBJ1-5|few
CATSRDGDRVGNQPQHF
TGTGCCACCAGCAGAGATGGTGACAGGGTCGGGAATCAGCCCCAGCATTTT
>TRBV3-1|TRBD1|TRBJ2-5|few
CASSDRGGAETQYF
TGTGCCAGCAGCGACCGAGGGGGCGCAGAGACCCAGTACTTC
>TRBV14|NA|TRBJ2-1|few
CASSIHRVASLVNEQFF
TGTGCCAGCAGCATACACAGGGTAGCTAGCTTGGTCAATGAGCAGTTCTTC
>TRBV5-1|NA|TRBJ2-2|few
CASSLQLGYTGELFF
TGCGCCAGCAGCTTACAACTCGGGTACACCGGGGAGCTGTTTTTT
>TRBV20-1|NA|TRBJ2-7|few
CSARDVSGKAYEQYF
TGCAGTGCTAGAGATGTGTCGGGGAAAGCCTACGAGCAGTACTTC
>TRBV12-3/TRBV12-4|NA|TRBJ1-5|few
CASSLGPGPQHF
TGTGCCAGCAGTTTAGGTCCCGGGCCCCAGCATTTT
>TRBV10-3|NA|TRBJ1-3|NA
CAISDQGSGNTIYF
TGTGCCATCAGTGATCAGGGCTCTGGAAACACCATATATTTT
>TRBV6-5|NA|TRBJ2-7|NA
CASRSEFPSYEQYF
TGTGCCAGCAGGTCGGAATTTCCCTCCTACGAGCAGTACTTC
>TRBV5-1|NA|TRBJ2-3|many
CASSLAVTGSTDTQYF
TGCGCCAGCAGCTTGGCCGTGACGGGGAGCACAGATACGCAGTATTTT
>TRBV12-3/TRBV12-4|TRBD1|TRBJ1-1|NA
CASSSTPQGEAFF
TGTGCCAGCAGCTCCACCCCACAGGGGGAAGCTTTCTTT
>TRBV4-2|NA|TRBJ2-1|NA
CASSQVVAGGAETPFF
NA
>TRBV11-2|NA|TRBJ2-1|NA
CASSLPGNQIF
TGTGCCAGCAGCTTGCCGGGAAATCAGATCTTC
>TRBV7-6|TRBD2|TRBJ2-2|few
CASSPGTSGRLFGELFF
TGTGCCAGCAGCCCCGGGACTAGCGGACGTCTCTTCGGGGAGCTGTTTTTT
>TRBV7-2|TRBD2|TRBJ2-1|few
CASSPRGLAGSYNEQFF
TGTGCCAGCAGCCCGAGGGGACTAGCGGGATCTTACAATGAGCAGTTCTTC
>TRBV5-1|TRBD2|TRBJ2-3|NA
CASSWGDYLAYTDTQYF
TGCGCCAGCAGCTGGGGGGACTATCTTGCCTACACAGATACGCAGTATTTT
>TRBV5-4|NA|TRBJ1-6|few
CASSFMGRDSPLHF
TGTGCCAGCAGCTTCATGGGCCGGGATTCACCCCTCCACTTT